The entry below describes one TCR beta chain. Trimming removed 0 bases at V and 1 base at J, with 10 bases between. The CDR3 extends over 15 amino acids. The germline CDR1 and CDR2 sequences are SGDLS and YYNGEE. Assay used: immunoSEQ multiplex PCR; TCRdb lists only in-frame clones, some missing. The sample carries about 140,000 clones, 88% recorded once. This record belongs to a study of blood T cell repertoires in COVID-19. This rearrangement joins TRBV9 to TRBJ1-1; no definite D call. The receptor was derived from a woman in her forties or fifties with acute or convalescent COVID-19. Sequenced: peripheral blood. The CDR3 is CASSVEKGENTEAFF. The CDR3 DNA reads as TGTGCCAGCAGCGTAGAGAAGGGAGAGAACACTGAAGCTTTCTTT.